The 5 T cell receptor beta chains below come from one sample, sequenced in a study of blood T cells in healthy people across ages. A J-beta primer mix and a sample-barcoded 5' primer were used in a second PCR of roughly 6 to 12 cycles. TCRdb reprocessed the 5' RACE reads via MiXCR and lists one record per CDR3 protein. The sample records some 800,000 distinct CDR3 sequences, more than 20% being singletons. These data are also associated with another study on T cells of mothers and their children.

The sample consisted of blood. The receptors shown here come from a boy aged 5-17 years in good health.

The CDR3 reads CASTIAGGDTDTQYF. DNA for the CDR3: TGTGCCAGCACCATAGCGGGGGGAGACACAGATACGCAGTATTTT. This rearrangement joins TRBV9 to TRBJ2-3, with 10 bases fitting TRBD2. Germline V lookup: CDR1 SGDLS, CDR2 YYNGEE. This CDR3 is 15 amino acids long. Unmatched junction bases numbered 6, after V lost 6 bases and J lost 2 bases.

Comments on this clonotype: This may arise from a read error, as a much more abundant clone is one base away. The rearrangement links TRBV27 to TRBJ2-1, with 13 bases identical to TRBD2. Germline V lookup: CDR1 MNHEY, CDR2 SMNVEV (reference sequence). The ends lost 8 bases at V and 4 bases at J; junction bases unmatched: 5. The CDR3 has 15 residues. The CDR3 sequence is CASGPLAGGYNEQFF. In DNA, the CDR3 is TGTGCCAGCGGTCCACTAGCGGGAGGGTACAATGAGCAGTTCTTC.

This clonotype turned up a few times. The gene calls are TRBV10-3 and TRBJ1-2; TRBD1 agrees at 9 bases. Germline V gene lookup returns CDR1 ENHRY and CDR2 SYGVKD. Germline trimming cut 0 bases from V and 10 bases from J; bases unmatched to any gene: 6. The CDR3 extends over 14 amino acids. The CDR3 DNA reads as TGTGCCATCAGTGAGTCGGGGACAGGGTTCGACTACACCTTC. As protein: CAISESGTGFDYTF.

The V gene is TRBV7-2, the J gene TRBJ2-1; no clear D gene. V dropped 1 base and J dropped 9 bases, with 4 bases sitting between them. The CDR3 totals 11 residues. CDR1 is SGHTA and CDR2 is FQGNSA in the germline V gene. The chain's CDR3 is CASSLDREQFF. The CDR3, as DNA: TGTGCCAGCAGCTTAGATCGTGAGCAGTTCTTC.

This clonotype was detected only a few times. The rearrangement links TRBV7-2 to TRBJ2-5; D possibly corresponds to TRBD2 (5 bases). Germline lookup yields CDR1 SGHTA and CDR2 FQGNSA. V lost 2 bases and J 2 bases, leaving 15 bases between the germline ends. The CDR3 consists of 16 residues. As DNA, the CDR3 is TGTGCCAGCAGCTTATCCTTAGCGACTTCTCAAGAGACCCAGTACTTC. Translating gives CASSLSLATSQETQYF.